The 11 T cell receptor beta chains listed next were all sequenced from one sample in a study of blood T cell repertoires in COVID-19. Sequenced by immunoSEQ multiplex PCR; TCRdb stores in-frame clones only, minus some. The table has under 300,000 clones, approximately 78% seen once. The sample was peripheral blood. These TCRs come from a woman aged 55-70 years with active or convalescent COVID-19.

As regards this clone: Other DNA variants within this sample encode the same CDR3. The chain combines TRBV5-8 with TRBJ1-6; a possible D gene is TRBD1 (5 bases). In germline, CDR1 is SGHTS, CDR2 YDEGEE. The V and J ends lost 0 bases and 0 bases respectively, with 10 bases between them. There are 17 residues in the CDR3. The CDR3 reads CASSLVRGSSYNSPLHF. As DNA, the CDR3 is TGTGCCAGCAGCTTGGTGCGGGGGAGCTCCTATAATTCACCCCTCCACTTT.

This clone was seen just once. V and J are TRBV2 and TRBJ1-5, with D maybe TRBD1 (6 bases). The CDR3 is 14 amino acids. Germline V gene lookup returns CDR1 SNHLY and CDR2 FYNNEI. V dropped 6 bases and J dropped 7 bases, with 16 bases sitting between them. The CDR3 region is CASSRGGREQPQHF. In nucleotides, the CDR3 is TGTGCCAGCAGCCGAGGGGGACGGGAACAGCCCCAGCATTTT. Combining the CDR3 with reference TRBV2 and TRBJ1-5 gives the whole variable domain EPEVTQTPSHQVTQMGQEVILRCVPISNHLYFYWYRQILGQKVEFLVSFYNNEISEKSEIFDDQFSVERPDGSNFTLKIRSTKLEDSAMYFCASSRGGREQPQHFGDGTRLSIL.

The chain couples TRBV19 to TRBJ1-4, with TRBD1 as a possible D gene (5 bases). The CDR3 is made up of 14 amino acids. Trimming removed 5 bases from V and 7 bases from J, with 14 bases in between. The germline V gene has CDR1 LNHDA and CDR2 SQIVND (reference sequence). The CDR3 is CASSSRTTIEKLFF. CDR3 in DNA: TGTGCCAGTAGTTCCCGGACAACGATTGAAAAACTGTTTTTT.

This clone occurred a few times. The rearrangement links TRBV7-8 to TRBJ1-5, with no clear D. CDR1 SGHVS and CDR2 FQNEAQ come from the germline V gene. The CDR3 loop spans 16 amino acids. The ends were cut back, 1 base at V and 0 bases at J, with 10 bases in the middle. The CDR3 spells CASSLVTSYSNQPQHF. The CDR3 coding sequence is TGTGCCAGCAGCTTAGTAACAAGTTATAGCAATCAGCCCCAGCATTTT.

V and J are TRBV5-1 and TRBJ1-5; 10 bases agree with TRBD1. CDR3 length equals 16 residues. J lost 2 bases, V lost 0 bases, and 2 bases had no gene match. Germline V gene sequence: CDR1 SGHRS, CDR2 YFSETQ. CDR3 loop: CASSLGGQGGNQPQHF. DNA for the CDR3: TGCGCCAGCAGCTTGGGAGGACAGGGGGGCAATCAGCCCCAGCATTTT.

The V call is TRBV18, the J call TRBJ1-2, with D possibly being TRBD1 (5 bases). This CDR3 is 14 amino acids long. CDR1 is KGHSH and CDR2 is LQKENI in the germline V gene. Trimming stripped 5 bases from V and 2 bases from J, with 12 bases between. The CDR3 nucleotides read TGTGCCAGCTCAGCGACAGCCAGGAACTATGGCTACACCTTC. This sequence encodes CASSATARNYGYTF.

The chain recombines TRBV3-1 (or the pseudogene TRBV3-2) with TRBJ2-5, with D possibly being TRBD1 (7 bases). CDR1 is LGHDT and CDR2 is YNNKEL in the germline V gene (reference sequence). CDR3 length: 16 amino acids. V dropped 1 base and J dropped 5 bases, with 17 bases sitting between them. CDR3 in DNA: TGTGCCAGCAGCCAAGCGGACAGGCCTCGGGGGGAGACCCAGTACTTC. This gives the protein CASSQADRPRGETQYF.

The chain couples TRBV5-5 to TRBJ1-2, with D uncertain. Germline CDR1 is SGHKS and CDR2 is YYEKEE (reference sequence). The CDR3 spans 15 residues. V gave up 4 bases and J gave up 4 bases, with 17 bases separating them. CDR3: CASSPEAGPGYGYTF. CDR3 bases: TGTGCCAGCAGCCCCGAAGCAGGTCCTGGCTATGGCTACACCTTC.

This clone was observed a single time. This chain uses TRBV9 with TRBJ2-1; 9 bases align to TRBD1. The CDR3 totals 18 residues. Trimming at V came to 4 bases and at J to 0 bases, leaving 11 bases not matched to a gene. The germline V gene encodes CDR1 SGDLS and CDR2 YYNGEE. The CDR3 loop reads CASSFRTGAMSSYNEQFF. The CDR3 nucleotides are TGTGCCAGCAGCTTTCGGACAGGGGCCATGAGCTCCTACAATGAGCAGTTCTTC.

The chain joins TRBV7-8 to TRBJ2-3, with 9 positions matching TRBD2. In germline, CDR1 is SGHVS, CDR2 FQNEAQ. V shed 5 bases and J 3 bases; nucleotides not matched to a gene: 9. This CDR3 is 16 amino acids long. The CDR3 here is CASSPGWRGGTDTQYF. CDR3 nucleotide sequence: TGTGCCAGCAGCCCAGGTTGGCGGGGGGGGACAGATACGCAGTATTTT.

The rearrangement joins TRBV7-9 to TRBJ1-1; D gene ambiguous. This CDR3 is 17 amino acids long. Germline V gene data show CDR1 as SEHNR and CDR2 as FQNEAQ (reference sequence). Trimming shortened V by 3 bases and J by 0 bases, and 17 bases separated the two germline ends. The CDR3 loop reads CASSFESGGSMNTEAFF. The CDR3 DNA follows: TGTGCCAGCAGCTTCGAATCGGGAGGGTCCATGAACACTGAAGCTTTCTTT.